The entry that follows covers one T cell receptor (beta chain) sequence. Each cell subset's genomic DNA was divided evenly among several immunoSEQ plates. Original handling: Filtering differed since immunoSEQ provided only junctions, with no quality scores. Clones were read by immunoSEQ multiplex PCR, and TCRdb kept only the in-frame ones, dropping some. D and trimming were read from the DNA, whereas the V and J calls and clone size are those reported in that table. This table has 2 million to 2.5 million clones, approximately 93% appearing once. This sample is part of a study of shared clonotypes between healthy human individuals. Sample: naive CD4+ T cells from PBMCs. Noted subset: CD45RA+ positively selected. This receptor was taken from a man aged 18 to 30 in good health. Some clones in this sample may be carry-over from other donors' samples.

The CDR3 nucleotides read TGTGCCAGCTCACTTTCCTACAGCACTGAAGCTTTCTTT. Its protein is CASSLSYSTEAFF. The genes are TRBV18 and TRBJ1-1; D unresolved. Trimming took 4 bases from V and 4 from J, leaving 10 bases between them. The CDR3 runs to 13 residues. CDR1 KGHSH and CDR2 LQKENI come from the germline V gene.